This TCR beta chain derives from a study of blood T cell repertoires in COVID-19. Study background: Sites across the United States, Italy and Spain contributed samples from acute and convalescent COVID-19. Sample material is recorded as cDNA or gDNA derived from T cells, B-cell-depleted T cells, or PBMCs.

In the study's own analysis: Amplification with reference gene primers provided the estimates of nucleated cell counts. TCRdb keeps only in-frame clones here, not all; method: immunoSEQ multiplex PCR. V and J calls and clone size are given by that table; D and trimming were obtained from the DNA. The data hold hundreds of thousands of clones, with 81% observed a single time. CDR3 length: 17 amino acids. The germline CDR1 and CDR2 sequences are KGHDR and SFDVKD. Germline trimming cut 2 bases from V and 6 bases from J; bases unmatched to any gene: 7. Sequencing was performed on peripheral blood. This TCR was recovered from a woman aged 80 or older with acute or convalescent COVID-19. The chain has TRBV24-1 and TRBJ2-1, with 12 nucleotides matching TRBD2. CDR3 protein: CATSDSRLAGVPNEQFF. Here the CDR3 DNA reads TGTGCCACCAGTGATTCCCGACTAGCGGGAGTCCCCAATGAGCAGTTCTTC.